A selection of T cell receptor beta chains follows, all from one sample in a study of blood T cell repertoires in COVID-19. Using immunoSEQ multiplex PCR, the repertoire was profiled, and TCRdb retains in-frame clones only, with some absent. The sample shows 50,000 to 75,000 clones, roughly 86% of them seen only once. Source material: peripheral blood. The receptors come from a man in his 60s with acute or convalescent COVID-19. Each CDR3 is given with its conserved first and last residue. Fields, in order: V gene, D gene, clone size, J gene, CDR3 protein, CDR3 DNA. A D gene is named only where the DNA matches it firmly. A row's size may be missing; if present it is once, few, many or a size class.

v_call: TRBV13
d_call: TRBD2
clone_size: -
j_call: TRBJ2-1
cdr3_aa: CASSSSGAIEQFF
cdr3_nt: TGTGCCAGCAGCTCTAGCGGGGCTATTGAGCAGTTCTTC

v_call: TRBV5-6
d_call: -
clone_size: -
j_call: TRBJ2-1
cdr3_aa: CASSLYSSNEQFF
cdr3_nt: TGTGCCAGCAGCTTGTACAGCAGCAATGAGCAGTTCTTC

v_call: TRBV30
d_call: -
clone_size: -
j_call: TRBJ1-1
cdr3_aa: CAWSLGVVTEAFF
cdr3_nt: TGTGCCTGGAGTTTAGGGGTGGTGACTGAAGCTTTCTTT

v_call: TRBV2
d_call: TRBD2
clone_size: -
j_call: TRBJ2-3
cdr3_aa: CASSVGSGVTDTQYF
cdr3_nt: TGTGCCAGCAGTGTTGGTAGCGGGGTCACAGATACGCAGTATTTT

v_call: TRBV6-5
d_call: -
clone_size: once
j_call: TRBJ1-2
cdr3_aa: CASRSSGKIGYTF
cdr3_nt: TGTGCCAGCAGATCCTCAGGGAAAATTGGCTACACCTTC

v_call: TRBV5-6
d_call: -
clone_size: -
j_call: TRBJ2-5
cdr3_aa: CASSFLTQTAQYF
cdr3_nt: TGTGCCAGCAGCTTCTTGACACAAACGGCCCAGTACTTC

v_call: TRBV10-2
d_call: TRBD1
clone_size: -
j_call: TRBJ1-1
cdr3_aa: CASSRDRVNTEAFF
cdr3_nt: TGCGCCAGCAGCCGGGACAGGGTGAACACTGAAGCATTCTTT

v_call: TRBV3-1/TRBV3-2
d_call: -
clone_size: -
j_call: TRBJ1-1
cdr3_aa: CASSQDNGNTEAFF
cdr3_nt: TGTGCCAGCAGCCAAGACAACGGGAACACTGAAGCTTTCTTT

v_call: TRBV3-1/TRBV3-2
d_call: -
clone_size: -
j_call: TRBJ1-2
cdr3_aa: CASSQGRGWSGYTF
cdr3_nt: TGTGCCAGCAGCCAAGGCAGGGGTTGGTCTGGCTACACCTTC

v_call: TRBV15
d_call: TRBD1
clone_size: -
j_call: TRBJ1-2
cdr3_aa: CATSRQSRTGQGYGYTF
cdr3_nt: TGTGCCACCAGCAGACAGTCAAGGACAGGGCAGGGCTATGGCTACACCTTC

v_call: TRBV5-6
d_call: TRBD1
clone_size: -
j_call: TRBJ1-1
cdr3_aa: CASSTRGLAEAFF
cdr3_nt: TGTGCCAGCAGCACCAGGGGGCTGGCTGAAGCTTTCTTT

v_call: TRBV2
d_call: -
clone_size: -
j_call: TRBJ2-5
cdr3_aa: CASIADNQETQYF
cdr3_nt: TGTGCCAGCATTGCGGACAACCAAGAGACCCAGTACTTC

v_call: TRBV12-3/TRBV12-4
d_call: -
clone_size: once
j_call: TRBJ2-3
cdr3_aa: CASSTGADTQYF
cdr3_nt: TGTGCCAGCTCGACAGGCGCGGATACGCAGTATTTT

v_call: TRBV5-1
d_call: -
clone_size: -
j_call: TRBJ2-5
cdr3_aa: CASSLGLRLQETQYF
cdr3_nt: TGCGCCAGCAGCTTGGGACTTCGATTACAAGAGACCCAGTACTTC

v_call: TRBV27
d_call: TRBD1
clone_size: few
j_call: TRBJ1-2
cdr3_aa: CASSLGTGYGYTF
cdr3_nt: TGTGCCAGCAGTTTAGGGACAGGTTATGGCTACACCTTC

v_call: TRBV6-1
d_call: TRBD1
clone_size: -
j_call: TRBJ2-5
cdr3_aa: CASSEGQGPQETQYF
cdr3_nt: TGTGCCAGCAGTGAGGGACAGGGACCGCAAGAGACCCAGTACTTC

v_call: TRBV4-3
d_call: -
clone_size: -
j_call: TRBJ1-6
cdr3_aa: CASSQDIRNSPLHF
cdr3_nt: TGCGCCAGCAGCCAAGATATCAGGAATTCACCCCTCCACTTT

v_call: TRBV7-8
d_call: -
clone_size: -
j_call: TRBJ1-4
cdr3_aa: CASSPGLFGDEKLFF
cdr3_nt: TGTGCCAGCAGCCCAGGACTGTTTGGGGATGAAAAACTGTTTTTT

v_call: TRBV3-1/TRBV3-2
d_call: -
clone_size: -
j_call: TRBJ2-7
cdr3_aa: CASSPQGYRSYEQYF
cdr3_nt: TGTGCCAGCAGCCCTCAGGGGTACAGGTCCTACGAGCAGTACTTC

v_call: TRBV4-3
d_call: TRBD2
clone_size: -
j_call: TRBJ2-7
cdr3_aa: CASSPSGTSSYEQYF
cdr3_nt: TGCGCCAGCAGCCCTTCGGGGACTAGCTCGTACGAGCAGTACTTC

v_call: TRBV6-5
d_call: TRBD1
clone_size: -
j_call: TRBJ1-5
cdr3_aa: CASIDRGRQPQHF
cdr3_nt: TGTGCCAGCATCGACAGGGGCCGGCAGCCCCAGCATTTT

v_call: TRBV14
d_call: -
clone_size: few
j_call: TRBJ2-1
cdr3_aa: CASSQGQANEQFF
cdr3_nt: TGTGCCAGCAGCCAAGGACAGGCCAATGAGCAGTTCTTC

v_call: TRBV4-1
d_call: -
clone_size: once
j_call: TRBJ1-2
cdr3_aa: CASSQESPRGGYTF
cdr3_nt: TGCGCCAGCAGCCAAGAAAGCCCTCGGGGTGGCTACACCTTC

v_call: TRBV7-2
d_call: TRBD1
clone_size: -
j_call: TRBJ1-1
cdr3_aa: CASTATGASTEAFF
cdr3_nt: TGTGCCAGCACCGCTACAGGGGCGAGCACTGAAGCTTTCTTT

v_call: TRBV12-3/TRBV12-4
d_call: -
clone_size: few
j_call: TRBJ2-3
cdr3_aa: CASSHSEDTQYF
cdr3_nt: TGTGCCAGCAGCCATAGTGAAGATACGCAGTATTTT

v_call: TRBV5-8
d_call: -
clone_size: -
j_call: TRBJ1-1
cdr3_aa: CASSRGMNTEAFF
cdr3_nt: TGTGCCAGCAGCCGGGGAATGAACACTGAAGCTTTCTTT

v_call: TRBV5-6
d_call: TRBD2
clone_size: -
j_call: TRBJ2-4
cdr3_aa: CASSHSGGAVIQYF
cdr3_nt: TGTGCCAGCAGCCATAGCGGGGGGGCAGTCATTCAGTACTTC

v_call: TRBV9
d_call: TRBD1
clone_size: -
j_call: TRBJ1-1
cdr3_aa: CASSVGTGAENTEAFF
cdr3_nt: TGTGCCAGCAGCGTGGGGACAGGGGCCGAGAACACTGAAGCTTTCTTT

v_call: TRBV7-2
d_call: TRBD2
clone_size: -
j_call: TRBJ2-5
cdr3_aa: CASSLSGLVQETQYF
cdr3_nt: TGTGCCAGCAGCTTATCGGGACTAGTGCAAGAGACCCAGTACTTC

v_call: TRBV7-8
d_call: -
clone_size: few
j_call: TRBJ1-5
cdr3_aa: CASSLATDHLQPQHF
cdr3_nt: TGTGCCAGCAGCTTAGCGACAGACCATTTACAGCCCCAGCATTTT

v_call: TRBV4-3
d_call: -
clone_size: -
j_call: TRBJ1-6
cdr3_aa: CASSQDNPRTPLHF
cdr3_nt: TGCGCCAGCAGCCAAGATAATCCCAGGACACCCCTCCACTTT

v_call: TRBV5-8
d_call: -
clone_size: -
j_call: TRBJ1-1
cdr3_aa: CASSSPLAMNTEAFF
cdr3_nt: TGTGCCAGCAGCTCGCCCCTAGCGATGAACACTGAAGCTTTCTTT

v_call: TRBV6-6
d_call: -
clone_size: -
j_call: TRBJ1-1
cdr3_aa: CASRYPGNTEAFF
cdr3_nt: TGTGCCAGCAGATACCCAGGGAACACTGAAGCTTTCTTT

v_call: TRBV4-2
d_call: -
clone_size: -
j_call: TRBJ2-7
cdr3_aa: CASSQGPIGQQSEQYF
cdr3_nt: TGTGCCAGCAGCCAAGGACCGATTGGACAGCAGTCCGAGCAGTACTTC

v_call: TRBV27
d_call: TRBD1
clone_size: -
j_call: TRBJ1-6
cdr3_aa: CASTTGGSSPLHF
cdr3_nt: TGTGCCAGCACGACAGGGGGCAGTTCACCCCTCCACTTT

v_call: TRBV6-2/TRBV6-3
d_call: -
clone_size: -
j_call: TRBJ2-2
cdr3_aa: CASSYGSLRTTGELFF
cdr3_nt: TGTGCCAGCAGTTACGGCAGCCTAAGGACTACCGGGGAGCTGTTTTTT

v_call: TRBV6-6
d_call: TRBD1
clone_size: -
j_call: TRBJ1-5
cdr3_aa: CASSGQGRQPQHF
cdr3_nt: TGTGCCAGCAGCGGACAGGGGCGTCAGCCCCAGCATTTT

v_call: TRBV5-4
d_call: -
clone_size: -
j_call: TRBJ1-1
cdr3_aa: CASSIQGSAEAFF
cdr3_nt: TGTGCCAGCAGCATACAGGGTTCAGCTGAAGCTTTCTTT

v_call: TRBV4-3
d_call: -
clone_size: -
j_call: TRBJ1-1
cdr3_aa: CASSPNGGIEAFF
cdr3_nt: TGCGCCAGCAGCCCGAATGGGGGGATTGAAGCTTTCTTT

v_call: TRBV9
d_call: -
clone_size: once
j_call: TRBJ1-2
cdr3_aa: CASSPQTVYYGYTF
cdr3_nt: TGTGCCAGCAGCCCCCAAACGGTATACTATGGCTACACCTTC

v_call: TRBV11-2
d_call: TRBD1
clone_size: -
j_call: TRBJ1-1
cdr3_aa: CASSLLRGRGEAFF
cdr3_nt: TGTGCCAGCAGCTTATTGAGGGGGCGCGGTGAAGCTTTCTTT

v_call: TRBV25-1
d_call: -
clone_size: few
j_call: TRBJ2-5
cdr3_aa: CASSDSNVETQYF
cdr3_nt: TGTGCCAGCAGTGATTCCAATGTGGAGACCCAGTACTTC

v_call: TRBV7-2
d_call: -
clone_size: few
j_call: TRBJ2-7
cdr3_aa: CASRPTSRGYEQYF
cdr3_nt: TGTGCCAGCAGACCGACCTCCAGGGGATACGAGCAGTACTTC

v_call: TRBV10-2
d_call: -
clone_size: -
j_call: TRBJ1-1
cdr3_aa: CASSESEMNTEAFF
cdr3_nt: TGCGCCAGCAGTGAGTCCGAGATGAACACTGAAGCTTTCTTT

v_call: TRBV9
d_call: -
clone_size: -
j_call: TRBJ1-2
cdr3_aa: CASSVSGGNYGYTF
cdr3_nt: TGTGCCAGCAGCGTATCGGGAGGTAACTATGGCTACACCTTC

v_call: TRBV30
d_call: -
clone_size: -
j_call: TRBJ2-2
cdr3_aa: CASMRENTGELFF
cdr3_nt: TGTGCCTCGATGCGGGAGAACACCGGGGAGCTGTTTTTT

v_call: TRBV9
d_call: -
clone_size: -
j_call: TRBJ2-1
cdr3_aa: CASSPLQGASYNEQFF
cdr3_nt: TGTGCCAGCAGCCCACTCCAGGGTGCGTCCTACAATGAGCAGTTCTTC

v_call: TRBV5-6
d_call: TRBD1
clone_size: few
j_call: TRBJ1-6
cdr3_aa: CASSLDGTGGSPLHF
cdr3_nt: TGTGCCAGCAGCTTGGACGGGACAGGTGGTTCACCCCTCCACTTT

v_call: TRBV7-2
d_call: TRBD2
clone_size: -
j_call: TRBJ2-5
cdr3_aa: CASSSSGGAFETQYF
cdr3_nt: TGTGCCAGCAGCTCTAGCGGGGGGGCATTCGAGACCCAGTACTTC

v_call: TRBV2
d_call: TRBD1
clone_size: -
j_call: TRBJ2-1
cdr3_aa: CASSEARGGTGNNEQFF
cdr3_nt: TGTGCCAGCAGTGAAGCGCGGGGTGGGACAGGAAACAATGAGCAGTTCTTC

v_call: TRBV6-5
d_call: TRBD2
clone_size: -
j_call: TRBJ2-7
cdr3_aa: CASTGTSGGAQYF
cdr3_nt: TGTGCCAGCACCGGGACTAGCGGGGGTGCGCAGTACTTC

v_call: TRBV7-9
d_call: -
clone_size: -
j_call: TRBJ1-1
cdr3_aa: CASSFGGRAAAFF
cdr3_nt: TGTGCCAGCAGCTTTGGCGGCAGGGCCGCGGCTTTCTTT

v_call: TRBV19
d_call: TRBD1
clone_size: once
j_call: TRBJ2-7
cdr3_aa: CASSPGQQTYEQYF
cdr3_nt: TGTGCCAGTAGCCCGGGACAGCAGACCTACGAGCAGTACTTC

v_call: TRBV18
d_call: -
clone_size: few
j_call: TRBJ2-2
cdr3_aa: CASSRVTNTGELFF
cdr3_nt: TGTGCCAGCTCACGTGTGACAAACACCGGGGAGCTGTTTTTT

v_call: TRBV4-1
d_call: TRBD2
clone_size: -
j_call: TRBJ2-5
cdr3_aa: CASSPTIAGAKETQYF
cdr3_nt: TGCGCCAGCAGCCCGACTATAGCGGGGGCAAAAGAGACCCAGTACTTC